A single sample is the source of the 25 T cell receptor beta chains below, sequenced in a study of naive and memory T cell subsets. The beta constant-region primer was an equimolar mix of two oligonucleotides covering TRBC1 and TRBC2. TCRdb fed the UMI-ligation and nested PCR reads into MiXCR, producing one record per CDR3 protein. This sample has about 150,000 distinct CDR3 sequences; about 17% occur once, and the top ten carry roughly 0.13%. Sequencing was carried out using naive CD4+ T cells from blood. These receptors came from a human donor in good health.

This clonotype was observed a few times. The DNA for the CDR3 is TGTGCCAGCAGCCAATATTGGTCCGGGACTAGCTCCTACGAGCAGTACTTC. It translates to CASSQYWSGTSSYEQYF. The chain couples TRBV3-1 to TRBJ2-7; 8 positions agree with TRBD2. The trim removed 2 bases at V and 0 bases at J, leaving 9 bases unmatched. In germline, CDR1 is LGHDT, CDR2 YNNKEL (reference sequence). This CDR3 has 17 amino acids.

CDR3 sequence: CASSSLADSYNEQFF. The CDR3 region has the DNA TGTGCCAGCAGCTCCCTAGCGGACTCCTACAATGAGCAGTTCTTC. V and J are TRBV4-2 and TRBJ2-1, with 7 bases aligning to TRBD2. Per the germline V gene, CDR1 is LGHNA and CDR2 is YNFKEQ. The ends lost 5 bases at V and 0 bases at J; junction bases unmatched: 4. This CDR3 comprises 15 residues.

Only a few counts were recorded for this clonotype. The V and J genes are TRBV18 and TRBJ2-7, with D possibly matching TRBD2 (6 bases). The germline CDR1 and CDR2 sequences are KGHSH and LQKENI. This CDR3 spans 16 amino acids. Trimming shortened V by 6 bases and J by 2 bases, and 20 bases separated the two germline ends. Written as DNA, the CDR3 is TGTGCCAGCTCCCCGTTAGTGGGGACTGCCGCCTACGAGCAGTACTTC. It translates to CASSPLVGTAAYEQYF. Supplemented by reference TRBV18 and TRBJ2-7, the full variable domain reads NAGVMQNPRHLVRRRGQEARLRCSPMKGHSHVYWYRQLPEEGLKFMVYLQKENIIDESGMPKERFSAEFPKEGPSILRIQQVVRGDSAAYFCASSPLVGTAAYEQYFGPGTRLTVT.

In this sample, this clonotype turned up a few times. In DNA form, the CDR3 reads TGCAGCGGCGGAGGGGGCACAGATACGCAGTATTTT. Protein product: CSGGGGTDTQYF. The rearrangement joins TRBV29-1 to TRBJ2-3, with D possibly being TRBD2 (6 bases). This CDR3 comprises 12 residues. The V end was cut by 7 bases, the J end by 1 base, with 9 bases between. The germline gives CDR1 SQVTM, CDR2 ANQGSEA.

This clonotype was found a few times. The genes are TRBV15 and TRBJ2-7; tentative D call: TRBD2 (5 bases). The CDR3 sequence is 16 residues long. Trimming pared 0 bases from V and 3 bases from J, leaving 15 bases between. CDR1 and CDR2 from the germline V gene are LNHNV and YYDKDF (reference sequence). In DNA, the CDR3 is TGTGCCACCAGCAGAGATTTCAACGAGGGATTCTACGAGCAGTACTTC. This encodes CATSRDFNEGFYEQYF.

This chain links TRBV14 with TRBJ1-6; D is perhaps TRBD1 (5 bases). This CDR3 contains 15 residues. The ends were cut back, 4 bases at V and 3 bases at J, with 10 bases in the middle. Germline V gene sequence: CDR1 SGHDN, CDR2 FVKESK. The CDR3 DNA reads TGTGCCAGCAGCCCGTCAGGGAACTATAATTCACCCCTCCACTTT. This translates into CASSPSGNYNSPLHF.

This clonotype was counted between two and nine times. The CDR3 DNA sequence: TGTGCCAGCAGCTCGGGACTAGGCAACACCGGGGAGCTGTTTTTT. Amino acid sequence: CASSSGLGNTGELFF. The V call is TRBV5-6, the J call TRBJ2-2, with 8 bases aligning to TRBD2. Per the germline V gene, CDR1 is SGHDT and CDR2 is YYEEEE. V was clipped by 3 bases and J by 2 bases; unmatched bases: 3. The CDR3 length is 15 residues. Looking up the rest from reference TRBV5-6 and TRBJ2-2 gives the full variable domain: DAGVTQSPTHLIKTRGQQVTLRCSPKSGHDTVSWYQQALGQGPQFIFQYYEEEERQRGNFPDRFSGHQFPNYSSELNVNALLLGDSALYLCASSSGLGNTGELFFGEGSRLTVL.

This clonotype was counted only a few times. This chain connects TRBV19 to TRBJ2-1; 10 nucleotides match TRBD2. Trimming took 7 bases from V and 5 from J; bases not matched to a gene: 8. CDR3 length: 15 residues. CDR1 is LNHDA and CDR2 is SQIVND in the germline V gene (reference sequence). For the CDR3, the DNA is TGTGCCAGTAAGAGGCGGCTAGCGGGGGACAATGAGCAGTTCTTC. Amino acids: CASKRRLAGDNEQFF.

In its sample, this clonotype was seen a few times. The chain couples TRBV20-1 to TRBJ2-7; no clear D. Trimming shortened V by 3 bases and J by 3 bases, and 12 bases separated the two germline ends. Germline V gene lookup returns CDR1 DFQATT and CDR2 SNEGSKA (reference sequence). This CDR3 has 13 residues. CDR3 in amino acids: CSASPSVFYEQYF. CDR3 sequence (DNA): TGCAGTGCTAGCCCTAGTGTTTTCTACGAGCAGTACTTC.

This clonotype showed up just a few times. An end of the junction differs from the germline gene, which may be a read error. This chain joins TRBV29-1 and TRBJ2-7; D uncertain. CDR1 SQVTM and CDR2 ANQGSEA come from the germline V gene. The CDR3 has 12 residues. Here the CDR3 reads CSVKDLGGEQYF. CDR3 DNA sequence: TGCAGCGTTAAAGATCTGGGCGGCGAGCAGTACTTC.

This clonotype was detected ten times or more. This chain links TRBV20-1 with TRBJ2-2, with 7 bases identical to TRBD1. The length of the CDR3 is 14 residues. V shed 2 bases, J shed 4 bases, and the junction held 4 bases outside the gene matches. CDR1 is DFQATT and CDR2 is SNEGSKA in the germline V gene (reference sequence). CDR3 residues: CSARLQGFTGELFF. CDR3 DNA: TGCAGTGCTAGATTACAGGGGTTCACCGGGGAGCTGTTTTTT.

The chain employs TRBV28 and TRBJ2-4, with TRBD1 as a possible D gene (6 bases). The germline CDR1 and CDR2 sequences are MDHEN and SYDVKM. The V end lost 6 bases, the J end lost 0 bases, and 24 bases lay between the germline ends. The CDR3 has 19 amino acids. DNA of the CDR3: TGTGCCAGCAGATTGGGCAAAAGGACAGCCCCATTAGCCAAAAACATTCAGTACTTC. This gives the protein CASRLGKRTAPLAKNIQYF. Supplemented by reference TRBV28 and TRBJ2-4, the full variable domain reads DVKVTQSSRYLVKRTGEKVFLECVQDMDHENMFWYRQDPGLGLRLIYFSYDVKMKEKGDIPEGYSVSREKKERFSLILESASTNQTSMYLCASRLGKRTAPLAKNIQYFGAGTRLSVL.

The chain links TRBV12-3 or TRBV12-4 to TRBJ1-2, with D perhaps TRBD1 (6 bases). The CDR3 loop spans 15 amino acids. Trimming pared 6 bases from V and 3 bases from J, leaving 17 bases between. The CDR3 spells CASSRTPAGDYGYTF. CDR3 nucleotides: TGTGCCAGCAGCCGCACGCCAGCAGGGGACTATGGCTACACCTTC.

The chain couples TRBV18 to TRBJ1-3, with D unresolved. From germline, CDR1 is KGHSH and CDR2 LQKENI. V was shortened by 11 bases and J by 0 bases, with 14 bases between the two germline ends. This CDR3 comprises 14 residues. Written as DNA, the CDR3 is TGTGCCTCACCACGGGCTTACTCTGGAAACACCATATATTTT. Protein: CASPRAYSGNTIYF. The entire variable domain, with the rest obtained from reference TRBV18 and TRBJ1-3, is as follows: NAGVMQNPRHLVRRRGQEARLRCSPMKGHSHVYWYRQLPEEGLKFMVYLQKENIIDESGMPKERFSAEFPKEGPSILRIQQVVRGDSAAYFCASPRAYSGNTIYFGEGSWLTVV.

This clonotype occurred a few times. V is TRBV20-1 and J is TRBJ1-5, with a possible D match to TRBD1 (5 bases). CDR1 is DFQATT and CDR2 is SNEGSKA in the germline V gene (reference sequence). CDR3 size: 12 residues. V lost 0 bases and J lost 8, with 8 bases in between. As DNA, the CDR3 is TGCAGTGCTAGAGATGCGGGGGAGCCCCAGCATTTT. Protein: CSARDAGEPQHF.

The CDR3: CASSLREARDTQYF. The DNA of the CDR3 is TGCGCCAGCAGCTTGCGGGAAGCACGAGATACGCAGTATTTT. The gene calls are TRBV5-1 and TRBJ2-3; tentatively, D is TRBD2 (5 bases). CDR1 and CDR2 (germline): SGHRS, YFSETQ. This CDR3 is 14 amino acids long. V was cut by 1 base and J by 5 bases, with 11 bases left in between.

CDR3 sequence: CASSVEGTATEAFF. The DNA of the CDR3 is TGTGCCAGCAGCGTAGAGGGGACAGCCACTGAAGCTTTCTTT. The chain links TRBV9 to TRBJ1-1, with TRBD1 matching 7 bases. Unmatched junction bases numbered 3, after V lost 0 bases and J lost 4 bases. This CDR3 is 14 amino acids long. CDR1 is SGDLS, CDR2 YYNGEE, per germline.

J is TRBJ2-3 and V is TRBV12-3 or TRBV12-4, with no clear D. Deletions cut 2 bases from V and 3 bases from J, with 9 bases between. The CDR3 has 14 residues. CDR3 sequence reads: CASSLRPETDTQYF. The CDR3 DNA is TGTGCCAGCAGTTTAAGGCCAGAGACAGATACGCAGTATTTT.

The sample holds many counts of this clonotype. DNA of the CDR3: TGCAGCGTTGACCAAGGCGGGTGGACAGCGTATGGCTACACCTTC. Encoded protein: CSVDQGGWTAYGYTF. The rearrangement links TRBV29-1 to TRBJ1-2, with D possibly being TRBD1 (6 bases). The germline V gene has CDR1 SQVTM and CDR2 ANQGSEA. The CDR3 runs to 15 residues. Trimming shortened V by 3 bases and J by 5 bases, and 19 bases separated the two germline ends.

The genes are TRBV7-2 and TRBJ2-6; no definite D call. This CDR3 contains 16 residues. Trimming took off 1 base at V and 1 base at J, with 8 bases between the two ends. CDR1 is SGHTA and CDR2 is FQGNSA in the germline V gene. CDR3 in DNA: TGTGCCAGCAGCTTAGTTTCCGGTTCTGGGGCCAACGTCCTGACTTTC. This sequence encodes CASSLVSGSGANVLTF. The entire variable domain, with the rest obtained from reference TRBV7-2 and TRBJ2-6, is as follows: GAGVSQSPSNKVTEKGKDVELRCDPISGHTALYWYRQSLGQGLEFLIYFQGNSAPDKSGLPSDRFSAERTGGSVSTLTIQRTQQEDSAVYLCASSLVSGSGANVLTFGAGSRLTVL.

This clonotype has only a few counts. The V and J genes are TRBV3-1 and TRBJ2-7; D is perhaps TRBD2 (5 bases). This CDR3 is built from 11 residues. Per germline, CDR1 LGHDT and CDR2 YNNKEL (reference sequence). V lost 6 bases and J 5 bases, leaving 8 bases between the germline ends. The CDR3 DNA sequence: TGTGCCAGCAGGTGGAGGCACGAGCAGTACTTC. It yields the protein CASRWRHEQYF.

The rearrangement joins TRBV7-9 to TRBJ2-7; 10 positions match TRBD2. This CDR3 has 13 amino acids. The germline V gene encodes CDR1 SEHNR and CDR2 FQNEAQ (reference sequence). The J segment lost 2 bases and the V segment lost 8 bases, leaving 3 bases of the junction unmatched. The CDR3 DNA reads TGTGCCAGCGATACTAGCGGGACCTACGAGCAGTACTTC. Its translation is CASDTSGTYEQYF.

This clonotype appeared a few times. CDR3 in amino acids: CASSGRVHEKLFF. For the CDR3, the DNA is TGTGCCAGCTCCGGGAGGGTGCATGAAAAACTGTTTTTT. The V call is TRBV11-2, the J call TRBJ1-4; the D is unclear. V lost 8 bases and J lost 6, with 13 bases in between. CDR1 SGHAT and CDR2 FQNNGV come from the germline V gene. The CDR3 extends over 13 amino acids.

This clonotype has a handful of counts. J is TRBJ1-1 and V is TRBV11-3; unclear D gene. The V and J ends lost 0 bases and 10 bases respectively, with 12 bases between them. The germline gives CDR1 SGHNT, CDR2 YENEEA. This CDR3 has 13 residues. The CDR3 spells CASSLDSTRRAFF. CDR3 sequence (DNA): TGTGCCAGCAGCTTAGATTCCACCAGGAGAGCTTTCTTT.

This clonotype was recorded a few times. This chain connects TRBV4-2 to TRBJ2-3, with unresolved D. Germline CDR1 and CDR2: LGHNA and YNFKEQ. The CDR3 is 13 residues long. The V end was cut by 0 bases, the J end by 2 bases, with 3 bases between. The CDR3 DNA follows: TGTGCCAGCAGCCAAGATGACACAGATACGCAGTATTTT. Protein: CASSQDDTDTQYF.